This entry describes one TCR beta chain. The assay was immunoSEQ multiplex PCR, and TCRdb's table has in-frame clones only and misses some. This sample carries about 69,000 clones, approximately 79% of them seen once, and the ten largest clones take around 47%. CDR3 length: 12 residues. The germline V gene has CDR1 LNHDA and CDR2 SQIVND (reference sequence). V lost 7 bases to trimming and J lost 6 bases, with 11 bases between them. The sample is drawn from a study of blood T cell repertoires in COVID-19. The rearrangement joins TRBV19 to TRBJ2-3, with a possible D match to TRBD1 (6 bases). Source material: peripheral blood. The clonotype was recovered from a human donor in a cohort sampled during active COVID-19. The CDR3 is CASTGTRDTQYF. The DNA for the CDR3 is TGTGCCAGTACCGGGACACGGGATACGCAGTATTTT.